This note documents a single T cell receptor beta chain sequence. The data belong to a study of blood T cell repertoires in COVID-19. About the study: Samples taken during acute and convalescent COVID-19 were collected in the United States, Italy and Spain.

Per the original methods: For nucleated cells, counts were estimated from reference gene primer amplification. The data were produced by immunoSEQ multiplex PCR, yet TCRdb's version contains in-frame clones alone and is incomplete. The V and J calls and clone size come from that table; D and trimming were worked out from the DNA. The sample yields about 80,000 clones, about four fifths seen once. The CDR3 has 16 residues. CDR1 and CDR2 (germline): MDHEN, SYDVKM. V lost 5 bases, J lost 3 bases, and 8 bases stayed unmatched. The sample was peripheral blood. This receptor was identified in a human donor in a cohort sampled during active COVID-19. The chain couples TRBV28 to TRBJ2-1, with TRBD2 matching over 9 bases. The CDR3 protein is CASSPAGGANYNEQFF. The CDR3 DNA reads TGTGCCAGCAGTCCTGCGGGAGGGGCGAACTACAATGAGCAGTTCTTC.